What follows are 4 T cell receptor beta chains derived from one specimen sequenced in a study of cytotoxic CD8 clonotypes in ibrutinib-treated CLL. Some clones are missing from TCRdb's copy, which holds only in-frame ones; the method was immunoSEQ multiplex PCR. Here the sample spans some 310,000 clones, just under 80% being singletons. Sequenced here: PBMCs, sampled before ibrutinib treatment. These receptors originate from a human donor with chronic lymphocytic leukemia.

This rearrangement joins TRBV5-8 to TRBJ1-1, with 8 bases aligning to TRBD1. CDR3 length: 16 amino acids. Trimming at V came to 4 bases and at J to 4 bases, leaving 12 bases not matched to a gene. Germline lookup yields CDR1 SGHTS and CDR2 YDEGEE. The CDR3 region has the DNA TGTGCCAGCAGCGGAACACGGACAGGGTTATTCACTGAAGCTTTCTTT. Its translation: CASSGTRTGLFTEAFF.

The CDR3 DNA sequence: TGTGCCAGCAGCTTAGACAACAGGGGCACTGAAGCTTTCTTT. It yields the protein CASSLDNRGTEAFF. The chain recombines TRBV7-9 with TRBJ1-1, with 7 bases aligning to TRBD1. Germline-derived CDR1 and CDR2 are SEHNR and FQNEAQ (reference sequence). The CDR3 spans 14 residues. V gave up 1 base and J gave up 4 bases; unmatched junction bases: 3. Together with reference TRBV7-9 and TRBJ1-1, the CDR3 gives the full variable domain: DTGVSQNPRHKITKRGQNVTFRCDPISEHNRLYWYRQTLGQGPEFLTYFQNEAQLEKSRLLSDRFSAERPKGSFSTLEIQRTEQGDSAMYLCASSLDNRGTEAFFGQGTRLTVV.

The J gene is TRBJ1-4, the V gene TRBV27, with D perhaps matching TRBD1 (5 bases). This CDR3 spans 15 amino acids. V lost 6 bases and J lost 12, with 23 bases in between. Germline CDR1 and CDR2: MNHEY and SMNVEV (reference sequence). In DNA form, the CDR3 reads TGTGCCAGCAGATCCACCTCGGGGGTGCGGCGGGAACTGTTTTTT. Translation gives CASRSTSGVRRELFF.

The chain carries TRBV7-6 and TRBJ2-1; 8 nucleotides line up with TRBD1. Trimming took 1 base from V and 9 from J; bases not matched to a gene: 2. This CDR3 is 13 amino acids long. Germline CDR1 and CDR2: SGHVS and FNYEAQ. The CDR3 coding sequence is TGTGCCAGCAGCTTAGGACAGGGGTTTGAGCAGTTCTTC. This gives the protein CASSLGQGFEQFF.